The TCR beta chain under discussion was sequenced for a study of blood T cell repertoires in COVID-19. Study-wide context: In each case, the material was cDNA or gDNA derived from T cells, B-cell-depleted T cells, or PBMCs.

There are 14 residues in the CDR3. Germline V gene sequence: CDR1 MDHEN, CDR2 SYDVKM. Deletions cut 7 bases from V and 3 bases from J, with 13 bases between. Sequencing was performed with immunoSEQ multiplex PCR; in TCRdb, only in-frame clones are kept and a portion is missing. The sample lists about 100,000 clones; about 90% were seen once. The sample consisted of peripheral blood. The TCR originated in a human donor in a cohort sampled during active COVID-19. J is TRBJ2-1 and V is TRBV28, with TRBD1 as a possible D gene (6 bases). For the CDR3, the DNA is TGTGCCAGCATCAAAGGGGGTGTCTACAATGAGCAGTTCTTC. Translation gives CASIKGGVYNEQFF. Drawing the rest from reference TRBV28 and TRBJ2-1, the complete variable domain is DVKVTQSSRYLVKRTGEKVFLECVQDMDHENMFWYRQDPGLGLRLIYFSYDVKMKEKGDIPEGYSVSREKKERFSLILESASTNQTSMYLCASIKGGVYNEQFFGPGTRLTVL.